This TCR beta chain came from a study of cytomegalovirus exposure and HLA in healthy donors. Study-wide points: When a later analysis compared HLA-associated TCR beta chains with equally common others, the HLA-associated chains turned out to be more clonally expanded and to have lower generation probabilities. Follow-up analysis later connected one missense variant in DCLRE1C with trimming of TCR beta V- and J-genes. TCR beta chains numbering more than 150 were designated cytomegalovirus-associated.

Notes on this clone: What it recognizes is unknown.

The CDR3 loop spans 14 amino acids. V lost 5 bases and J lost 4; bases outside the gene matches: 5. Germline CDR1 SGHTA, CDR2 FQGTGA. Both 60 Vbeta primers and 13 Jbeta primers went into the PCR. Here immunoSEQ multiplex PCR was the method, and the copy in TCRdb shows in-frame clones only, minus some. The sample carries about 220,000 clones, approximately 82% recorded once. Sequencing used PBMCs. The chain recombines TRBV7-3 with TRBJ1-2, with 9 bases aligning to TRBD1. This TCR was recovered from a man aged 18 to 35 in good health and CMV-seronegative. DNA for the CDR3: TGTGCCAGCAGCCCTTCGACAGGGGGCTATGGCTACACCTTC. Its protein is CASSPSTGGYGYTF.